This T cell receptor (beta chain) was sequenced in a study of blood T cell repertoires in COVID-19. Looking at the study overall: Samples of COVID-19 (acute and convalescent) were obtained from the United States, Italy and Spain. T cells, B-cell-depleted T cells, or PBMCs supplied cDNA or gDNA.

In the original workflow: Reference gene primer amplification in the assay estimated nucleated cell counts. Assay: immunoSEQ multiplex PCR; the TCRdb copy retains only in-frame clones and omits some. V, J and clone size are taken as reported in that table, and D and trimming were inferred from the DNA itself. This sample has about 50,000 clones, with around 93% found just once. This clone appeared a single time. CDR3 length: 15 amino acids. V lost 1 base and J 0 bases, leaving 10 bases between the germline ends. In germline, CDR1 is SGHRS, CDR2 YFSETQ. Material: peripheral blood. The sequence derives from a man between 50 and 59 years old with active COVID-19. This chain connects TRBV5-1 to TRBJ1-1; perhaps TRBD1 as D (5 bases). The CDR3 is CASSLTGLMNTEAFF. CDR3 coding DNA: TGCGCCAGCAGCTTGACAGGTCTCATGAACACTGAAGCTTTCTTT.